This T cell receptor (beta chain) originates from a study of shared clonotypes between healthy human individuals. A remark on this clone: A junction end diverges from the germline sequence, so it may reflect a read error.

The CDR3 covers 12 residues. The germline V gene has CDR1 MDHEN and CDR2 SYDVKM. The study ran the assay at deep level. TCRdb's table, derived via immunoSEQ multiplex PCR, lists solely in-frame clones and lacks some. The sample has around 2,000,000 clones; about 92% are singletons. CD8 cells regarded as naive lacked CD45RO, were positively chosen for CCR7, and omitted terminally differentiated effector memory CD45RA+ cells. This receptor was identified in a man between 18 and 35 years old in good health. Some clones in this sample may be carry-over from other donors' samples. The genes are TRBV28 and TRBJ2-7; D not resolved. The sample was naive CD8+ T cells from PBMCs. Here the CDR3 reads CATSPSSYEQYF. CDR3 in DNA: TGTGCCACCAGTCCTTCCTCGTACGAGCAGTACTTC. The full variable domain, its missing parts supplied by reference TRBV28 and TRBJ2-7, is DVKVTQSSRYLVKRTGEKVFLECVQDMDHENMFWYRQDPGLGLRLIYFSYDVKMKEKGDIPEGYSVSREKKERFSLILESASTNQTSMYLCATSPSSYEQYFGPGTRLTVT.